The 25 T cell receptor beta chains below all came from one sample that was sequenced in a study of CD8 T cells in ankylosing spondylitis. Each CDR3 protein gets one entry after TCRdb re-called the 5' RACE reads with MiXCR. This table has around 480,000 distinct CDR3 sequences, 15% to 20% appearing once. Their target antigens are unknown. The study's findings and limits: In ankylosing spondylitis blood, a motif of roughly eight highly homologous TCR beta variants appeared characteristic.

The source material was blood, either unsorted or a sorted T cell fraction (not recorded which). The receptors were sampled from a male donor with ankylosing spondylitis.

V usage is TRBV6-5 and J usage is TRBJ2-2; 12 bases line up with TRBD2. After removal of 2 bases from V and 2 bases from J, the junction contained 6 bases not matched to a gene. The CDR3 extends over 18 amino acids. Germline V gene data show CDR1 as MNHEY and CDR2 as SVGAGI. The chain's CDR3 is CASSYTLLAGGNTGELFF. CDR3 nucleotide sequence: TGTGCCAGCAGTTACACCCTACTAGCGGGAGGCAACACCGGGGAGCTGTTTTTT.

This clonotype was seen a few times. The genes are TRBV6-5 and TRBJ2-1; 13 bases are a match to TRBD2. Germline trimming cut 3 bases from V and 0 bases from J; bases unmatched to any gene: 5. Germline V lookup: CDR1 MNHEY, CDR2 SVGAGI. The CDR3 extends over 18 amino acids. CDR3 coding DNA: TGTGCCAGCAGTTATGGGACTAGCGGGGCGAGCTCCTACAATGAGCAGTTCTTC. This translates into CASSYGTSGASSYNEQFF.

CDR3 in amino acids: CSARDPGLLDQPQHF. CDR3 sequence (DNA): TGCAGTGCTAGAGATCCGGGACTCCTAGATCAGCCCCAGCATTTT. This rearrangement joins TRBV20-1 to TRBJ1-5, with TRBD1 as a possible D gene (5 bases). The CDR3 spans 15 residues. V lost 0 bases, J lost 5 bases, and 14 bases lay in between. The germline gives CDR1 DFQATT, CDR2 SNEGSKA (reference sequence).

The rearrangement uses TRBV7-2 and TRBJ2-1, with D possibly TRBD1 on 5 matching bases. The CDR3 extends over 12 amino acids. The V end was cut by 0 bases, the J end by 15 bases, with 12 bases between. Germline V gene lookup returns CDR1 SGHTA and CDR2 FQGNSA. In nucleotides, the CDR3 is TGTGCCAGCAGCTTAGCCGGACATGTTCTGTTCTTC. Residues: CASSLAGHVLFF.

V and J are TRBV5-5 and TRBJ2-7; maybe TRBD2 (7 bases). The V end lost 4 bases, the J end lost 2 bases, and 19 bases lay between the germline ends. The CDR3 is made up of 16 amino acids. From germline, CDR1 is SGHKS and CDR2 YYEKEE (reference sequence). The CDR3 protein is CASSLGGAGAAYEQYF. In DNA, the CDR3 is TGTGCCAGCAGCCTTGGGGGGGCAGGGGCGGCCTACGAGCAGTACTTC.

This clonotype came up a few times. The chain links TRBV20-1 to TRBJ1-1; no definite D call. The CDR3 totals 13 residues. The germline V gene has CDR1 DFQATT and CDR2 SNEGSKA (reference sequence). V was trimmed by 3 bases and J by 1 base, leaving 9 bases between them. CDR3 DNA: TGCAGTGCTAGGCCTAGCGAGAACACTGAAGCTTTCTTT. Translated, it gives CSARPSENTEAFF.

This chain uses TRBV12-3 or TRBV12-4 with TRBJ1-4; tentative D call: TRBD1 (5 bases). The length of the CDR3 is 15 residues. Trimming left V 6 bases short and J 0 bases short, with 11 bases between. The chain's CDR3 is CASRSQGATNEKLFF. CDR3 DNA: TGTGCCAGCAGGTCCCAGGGTGCAACTAATGAAAAACTGTTTTTT.

This clonotype was seen a few times. V and J are TRBV6-2 or TRBV6-3 and TRBJ2-7; 13 bases map to TRBD2. With 7 bases clipped from V and 7 bases from J, the junction kept 7 bases outside the gene matches. This CDR3 is built from 14 residues. CDR1 and CDR2 from the germline V gene are MNHEY and SVGEGT. CDR3 region: CASTGLAGVREQYF. As DNA, the CDR3 is TGTGCCAGCACCGGACTAGCGGGAGTCAGGGAGCAGTACTTC.

J is TRBJ1-1 and V is TRBV5-1; weak D call: TRBD1 (5 bases). Trimming left V 4 bases short and J 3 bases short, with 13 bases between. Germline CDR1 SGHRS, CDR2 YFSETQ. The CDR3 runs 14 residues. The CDR3 here is CASSPRGDHTEAFF. DNA of the CDR3: TGCGCCAGCAGCCCCCGGGGGGACCACACTGAAGCTTTCTTT.

This clonotype was recorded at least ten times. This chain links TRBV10-3 with TRBJ1-3; no firm D call. From germline, CDR1 is ENHRY and CDR2 SYGVKD. Trimming took 7 bases from V and 2 from J, leaving 9 bases between them. There are 13 residues in the CDR3. CDR3 DNA sequence: TGTGCCATCACCCTGAGGCCTGGAAACACCATATATTTT. Translation gives CAITLRPGNTIYF.

The CDR3 nucleotides are TGTGCCAGCAGCCCCCGGCGAGTGAAACTGTTTTTT. This codes for CASSPRRVKLFF. This chain uses TRBV11-3 with TRBJ1-4; D is undetermined. Per germline, CDR1 SGHNT and CDR2 YENEEA. V was cut by 5 bases and J by 11 bases, with 12 bases left in between. The CDR3 is made up of 12 amino acids. The entire variable domain, with the rest obtained from reference TRBV11-3 and TRBJ1-4, is as follows: EAGVVQSPRYKIIEKKQPVAFWCNPISGHNTLYWYLQNLGQGPELLIRYENEEAVDDSQLPKDRFSAERLKGVDSTLKIQPAELGDSAVYLCASSPRRVKLFFGSGTQLSVL.

This clonotype was recorded a few times. The V call is TRBV5-6, the J call TRBJ2-1; D is unclear. CDR1 is SGHDT, CDR2 YYEEEE, per germline. The length of the CDR3 is 14 residues. The V gene lost 8 bases and the J gene lost 4 bases, with 16 bases spanning the gap. The CDR3 loop is CASQTLSTYNEQFF. The CDR3 bases are TGTGCCAGTCAGACCCTATCAACATACAATGAGCAGTTCTTC.

The chain carries TRBV20-1 and TRBJ2-7, with 11 nucleotides matching TRBD2. With V trimmed by 6 bases and J by 2 bases, 9 bases remained unmatched. The CDR3 is 15 residues long. CDR1 and CDR2 from the germline V gene are DFQATT and SNEGSKA (reference sequence). The CDR3 loop is CSATSSGGITYEQYF. The CDR3 coding sequence is TGCAGTGCCACCTCTAGCGGGGGGATTACCTACGAGCAGTACTTC.

This chain connects TRBV7-3 to TRBJ2-1, with TRBD2 matching 14 bases. Germline loops: CDR1 SGHTA, CDR2 FQGTGA. The CDR3 runs 16 residues. V shed 4 bases, J shed 7 bases, and the junction held 6 bases outside the gene matches. The CDR3 here is CASSSYGTSGSNEQFF. CDR3 DNA sequence: TGTGCCAGCAGCTCCTACGGGACTAGCGGGAGTAATGAGCAGTTCTTC.

This clonotype was found a few times. The chain carries TRBV12-3 or TRBV12-4 and TRBJ2-1; unclear D gene. Trimming cost V 6 bases and J 2 bases, with 14 bases left between them. CDR3 length equals 15 residues. CDR3 sequence: CASSRPSFPYNEQFF. The CDR3 DNA sequence: TGTGCCAGCAGCCGCCCTAGTTTCCCCTACAATGAGCAGTTCTTC.

In this sample, this clonotype turned up a few times. The V call is TRBV9, the J call TRBJ2-3; the match to TRBD2 covers 10 bases. The CDR3 runs to 17 residues. The germline CDR1 and CDR2 sequences are SGDLS and YYNGEE. The V gene end was trimmed by 2 bases and the J gene end by 1 base; junction bases not matched to a gene: 7. CDR3 in amino acids: CASSVGASGGRTDTQYF. The CDR3 DNA is TGTGCCAGCAGCGTGGGTGCTAGCGGGGGCCGCACAGATACGCAGTATTTT.

The rearrangement uses TRBV5-6 and TRBJ1-3; D ambiguous. V was cut by 2 bases and J by 2 bases, with 11 bases left in between. Germline values: CDR1 SGHDT, CDR2 YYEEEE. The CDR3 has 15 residues. The CDR3 here is CASSFSRTPGNTIYF. The CDR3 DNA reads as TGTGCCAGCAGCTTCAGCAGGACTCCTGGAAACACCATATATTTT.

This chain connects TRBV4-2 to TRBJ2-1; 11 nucleotides match TRBD2. The CDR3 covers 15 residues. The germline gives CDR1 LGHNA, CDR2 YNFKEQ. V lost 0 bases to trimming and J lost 8 bases; unmatched junction nucleotides: 3. In DNA, the CDR3 is TGTGCCAGCAGCCAAGAGGGTAGCGGGAGGGATGAGCAGTTCTTC. Encoded protein: CASSQEGSGRDEQFF.

This clonotype was detected a few times. The chain recombines TRBV6-2 or TRBV6-3 with TRBJ1-4, with 7 bases fitting TRBD1. The length of the CDR3 is 14 residues. V was pared by 4 bases and J by 7 bases, with 6 bases of the junction left unmatched. From germline, CDR1 is MNHEY and CDR2 SVGEGT. The CDR3 sequence: CASSSGTVGEKLFF. Written as DNA, the CDR3 is TGTGCCAGCAGTTCGGGGACAGTGGGTGAAAAACTGTTTTTT.

This clonotype was observed a few times. The chain employs TRBV10-3 and TRBJ2-7; weak D call: TRBD1 (5 bases). The ends were cut back, 0 bases at V and 5 bases at J, with 8 bases in the middle. The CDR3 sequence is 13 residues long. Germline CDR1 ENHRY, CDR2 SYGVKD. The CDR3 nucleotides read TGTGCCATCAGTGAGTCAAGGGGCCACGAGCAGTACTTC. Encoded protein: CAISESRGHEQYF.

The chain is built from TRBV20-1 and TRBJ2-7; the match to TRBD2 covers 8 bases. J was trimmed by 1 base and V by 4 bases; bases with no gene match: 9. The germline V gene encodes CDR1 DFQATT and CDR2 SNEGSKA (reference sequence). The CDR3 spans 15 residues. Here the CDR3 DNA reads TGCAGTGCTACCAGAAGTCCTAGCGGGTCCTACGAGCAGTACTTC. Amino acid sequence: CSATRSPSGSYEQYF.

This chain links TRBV20-1 with TRBJ1-5; tentatively, D is TRBD1 (5 bases). CDR1 and CDR2 (germline): DFQATT, SNEGSKA (reference sequence). Trimming shortened V by 2 bases and J by 5 bases, and 13 bases separated the two germline ends. This CDR3 spans 14 amino acids. CDR3 bases: TGCAGTGCTAGACCTGGGGGGAGGGATCAGCCCCAGCATTTT. As protein: CSARPGGRDQPQHF.

The sample holds a few counts of this clonotype. The chain uses TRBV11-2 and TRBJ2-7; either TRBD1 or TRBD2 may supply D (5 bases each). From germline, CDR1 is SGHAT and CDR2 FQNNGV. The CDR3 is 15 residues long. V was pared by 6 bases and J by 7 bases, with 22 bases between. Here the CDR3 reads CASRPSPGAVFEQYF. CDR3 coding DNA: TGTGCCAGCAGACCCTCCCCCGGGGCCGTATTTGAGCAGTACTTC.

The V gene is TRBV27, the J gene TRBJ2-5, with D possibly TRBD1 on 6 matching bases. This CDR3 spans 13 amino acids. Germline CDR1 is MNHEY and CDR2 is SMNVEV (reference sequence). The V and J ends lost 10 bases and 5 bases respectively, with 17 bases between them. This chain's CDR3 is CATKPGAGETQYF. The DNA of the CDR3 is TGTGCCACCAAGCCAGGGGCCGGGGAGACCCAGTACTTC.

The CDR3 here is CASSLAWGNNEQFF. The CDR3 DNA sequence: TGTGCCAGCAGCTTGGCCTGGGGAAACAATGAGCAGTTCTTC. The chain is built from TRBV5-5 and TRBJ2-1; D is undetermined. Germline V gives CDR1 SGHKS, CDR2 YYEKEE (reference sequence). The V end was cut by 0 bases, the J end by 5 bases, with 9 bases between. This CDR3 spans 14 amino acids.